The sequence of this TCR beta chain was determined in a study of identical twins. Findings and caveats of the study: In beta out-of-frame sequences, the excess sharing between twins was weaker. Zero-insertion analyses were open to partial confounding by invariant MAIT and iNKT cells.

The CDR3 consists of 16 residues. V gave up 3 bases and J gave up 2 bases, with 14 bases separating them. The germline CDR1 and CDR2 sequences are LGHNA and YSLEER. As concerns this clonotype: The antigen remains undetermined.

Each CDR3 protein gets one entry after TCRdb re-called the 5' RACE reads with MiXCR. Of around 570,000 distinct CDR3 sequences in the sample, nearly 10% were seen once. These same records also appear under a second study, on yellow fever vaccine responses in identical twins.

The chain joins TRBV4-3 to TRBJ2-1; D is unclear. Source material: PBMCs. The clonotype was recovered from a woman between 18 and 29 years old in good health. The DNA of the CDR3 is TGCGCCAGCAGCCAGCACATGGGCGAACCCTACAATGAGCAGTTCTTC. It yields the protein CASSQHMGEPYNEQFF.